The 8 T cell receptor beta chains below were found in one sample sequenced in a study of T cells in Graves' hyperthyroidism and ophthalmopathy. TCR beta CDR3 region amplification was performed from RNA transcripts. HTBI primers were the set used in a first-round RT-PCR of the TCR CDR3. Each CDR3 protein gets one entry after TCRdb re-called the multiplex PCR reads with MiXCR. The sample yields 550,000 to 850,000 distinct CDR3 sequences, roughly 20% seen once. The specimen sequenced was blood. The receptors were gathered from a woman aged 45-65 years with Graves' hyperthyroidism that later progressed to Graves' ophthalmopathy.

This clonotype has ten or more counts. The chain carries TRBV5-1 and TRBJ1-6; D unclear. Germline CDR1 SGHRS, CDR2 YFSETQ. The CDR3 covers 14 residues. The germline V and J ends were trimmed by 0 bases and 7 bases, with 8 bases remaining between them. CDR3 in amino acids: CASSLVAENSPLHF. The DNA for the CDR3 is TGCGCCAGCAGCTTGGTCGCGGAAAATTCACCCCTCCACTTT.

This clonotype has at least ten counts. The chain employs TRBV27 and TRBJ1-1; the D is unclear. Germline CDR1 and CDR2: MNHEY and SMNVEV (reference sequence). With 4 bases removed from V and 11 bases from J, the gap between germline ends came to 17 bases. This CDR3 is 13 amino acids long. CDR3 coding DNA: TGTGCCAGCAGTTCCCACCAGGAAAGGCGGGCTTTCTTT. Encoded protein: CASSSHQERRAFF.

This clonotype appeared many times. J is TRBJ1-1 and V is TRBV7-9; possible D gene TRBD1, 6 bases. There are 13 residues in the CDR3. The V end lost 5 bases, the J end lost 4 bases, and 11 bases lay between the germline ends. Germline CDR1 SEHNR, CDR2 FQNEAQ (reference sequence). This CDR3 reads CASSHTGTTEAFF. CDR3 DNA: TGTGCCAGCAGCCACACAGGGACCACTGAAGCTTTCTTT. The full variable domain, completed using reference TRBV7-9 and TRBJ1-1, is DTGVSQNPRHKITKRGQNVTFRCDPISEHNRLYWYRQTLGQGPEFLTYFQNEAQLEKSRLLSDRFSAERPKGSFSTLEIQRTEQGDSAMYLCASSHTGTTEAFFGQGTRLTVV.

V is TRBV20-1 and J is TRBJ1-1; 11 bases are shared with TRBD1. After removal of 6 bases from V and 8 bases from J, the junction contained 11 bases not matched to a gene. The CDR3 length is 14 residues. The germline V gene has CDR1 DFQATT and CDR2 SNEGSKA (reference sequence). Written as DNA, the CDR3 is TGCAGTGCAAGGGACAGGGGGAGGTTTGGCGAAGCTTTCTTT. It encodes CSARDRGRFGEAFF.

The sample holds a few counts of this clonotype. The J gene is TRBJ2-2, the V gene TRBV20-1; D gene ambiguous. CDR3 size: 15 residues. V lost 6 bases to trimming and J lost 5 bases, with 19 bases between them. Per the germline V gene, CDR1 is DFQATT and CDR2 is SNEGSKA (reference sequence). The CDR3 coding sequence is TGCAGTGCCGAGACTCCGGTCGTTGGTACCGGGGAGCTGTTTTTT. As protein: CSAETPVVGTGELFF.

The chain links TRBV5-1 to TRBJ2-2; TRBD1 aligns across 7 bases. The CDR3 length is 13 residues. CDR1 and CDR2 from the germline V gene are SGHRS and YFSETQ. Trimming cost V 4 bases and J 7 bases; bases outside gene matches: 4. CDR3 sequence (DNA): TGCGCCAGCAGCCCTGACAGGGTCGGGGAGCTGTTTTTT. This sequence encodes CASSPDRVGELFF.

This clonotype was found a few times. V is TRBV30 and J is TRBJ1-6; 8 positions match TRBD1. Trimming at V came to 4 bases and at J to 7 bases, leaving 3 bases not matched to a gene. This CDR3 is 13 amino acids long. From germline, CDR1 is GTSNPN and CDR2 SVGIG (reference sequence). In DNA, the CDR3 is TGTGCCTGGACCCGGGACAGGAATTCACCCCTCCACTTT. It specifies CAWTRDRNSPLHF.

This clonotype has a count of ten or more. The chain links TRBV2 to TRBJ2-1; D is possibly TRBD2 (7 bases). The CDR3 is made up of 17 amino acids. CDR1 is SNHLY, CDR2 FYNNEI, per germline. The ends were cut back, 2 bases at V and 0 bases at J, with 14 bases in the middle. CDR3 sequence reads: CASSESGGLSSYNEQFF. DNA of the CDR3: TGTGCCAGCAGTGAATCCGGGGGGCTGAGCTCCTACAATGAGCAGTTCTTC. Full variable domain (missing parts from reference TRBV2 and TRBJ2-1): EPEVTQTPSHQVTQMGQEVILRCVPISNHLYFYWYRQILGQKVEFLVSFYNNEISEKSEIFDDQFSVERPDGSNFTLKIRSTKLEDSAMYFCASSESGGLSSYNEQFFGPGTRLTVL.